The 15 T cell receptor beta chains below were found in one sample sequenced in a study of blood T cell repertoires in COVID-19. TCRdb's copy holds only in-frame clones and misses some; the assay was immunoSEQ multiplex PCR. The data contain roughly 55,000 clones, 60% to 85% of them seen just once; the ten biggest clones take up 3.2%. Specimen: peripheral blood. The receptor source for this set is a man between 60 and 70 years old with acute or convalescent COVID-19.

The chain combines TRBV25-1 with TRBJ1-4; a weak D match, TRBD1 (6 bases). Trimming removed 5 bases at V and 4 bases at J, with 20 bases between. This CDR3 is built from 17 residues. Germline assignment: CDR1 MGHDK and CDR2 SYGVNS. CDR3 bases: TGTGCCAGCAGTCCTAGGGAGGGCTCAGGGGATAATGAAAAACTGTTTTTT. It translates to CASSPREGSGDNEKLFF.

The chain links TRBV7-2 to TRBJ2-5; TRBD1 matches 9 bases. V shed 4 bases, J shed 3 bases, and the junction held 3 bases outside the gene matches. The CDR3 is made up of 14 amino acids. The germline V gene has CDR1 SGHTA and CDR2 FQGNSA. The CDR3 sequence: CASSSTGGEETQYF. CDR3 bases: TGTGCCAGCAGCTCTACAGGGGGCGAAGAGACCCAGTACTTC.

The V call is TRBV5-5, the J call TRBJ1-5, with D possibly being TRBD1 (6 bases). Trimming cost V 4 bases and J 4 bases, with 15 bases left between them. The CDR3 runs 15 residues. The V gene's germline CDR1 is SGHKS and CDR2 YYEKEE (reference sequence). CDR3 protein: CASSLNAGVNQPQHF. CDR3 DNA sequence: TGTGCCAGCAGCCTCAATGCAGGGGTTAATCAGCCCCAGCATTTT. The full variable domain, its missing parts supplied by reference TRBV5-5 and TRBJ1-5, is DAGVTQSPTHLIKTRGQQVTLRCSPISGHKSVSWYQQVLGQGPQFIFQYYEKEERGRGNFPDRFSARQFPNYSSELNVNALLLGDSALYLCASSLNAGVNQPQHFGDGTRLSIL.

In this sample, this clone turned up a few times. The identical CDR3 is also encoded by other nucleotide sequences in the sample. This sequence joins TRBV5-1 and TRBJ2-7; D perhaps matches TRBD1 (6 bases). Germline V gives CDR1 SGHRS, CDR2 YFSETQ. The CDR3 spans 14 residues. V shed 2 bases and J shed 2 bases, with 11 bases lying between them. CDR3 sequence: CASSFSTGPYEQYF. In DNA form, the CDR3 reads TGCGCCAGCAGCTTCTCTACAGGGCCCTACGAGCAGTACTTC.

In its sample, this clone was seen once. The gene calls are TRBV5-4 and TRBJ2-1; D possibly corresponds to TRBD2 (6 bases). The CDR3 runs 15 residues. V gave up 2 bases and J gave up 7 bases, with 16 bases separating them. The V gene's germline CDR1 is SGHNT and CDR2 YYREEE (reference sequence). CDR3 coding DNA: TGTGCCAGCAGCTTTTCGGGACTCCTGTGGAATGAGCAGTTCTTC. Translation: CASSFSGLLWNEQFF.

This clone has just a few counts. This rearrangement joins TRBV29-1 to TRBJ1-1; TRBD1 matches at 10 bases. Looked up from germline, CDR1 is SQVTM and CDR2 is ANQGSEA. J was trimmed by 7 bases and V by 6 bases; bases with no gene match: 11. This CDR3 spans 14 amino acids. CDR3 sequence: CSVVRGQGHGEAFF. For the CDR3, the DNA is TGCAGCGTAGTCCGGGGACAGGGGCATGGTGAAGCTTTCTTT. Combining the CDR3 with reference TRBV29-1 and TRBJ1-1 gives the whole variable domain SAVISQKPSRDICQRGTSLTIQCQVDSQVTMMFWYRQQPGQSLTLIATANQGSEATYESGFVIDKFPISRPNLTFSTLTVSNMSPEDSSIYLCSVVRGQGHGEAFFGQGTRLTVV.

In this sample, this clone turned up a few times. The chain employs TRBV27 and TRBJ1-2; 7 bases agree with TRBD1. The CDR3 contains 12 residues. V lost 7 bases, J lost 5 bases, and 4 bases stayed unmatched. CDR1 is MNHEY and CDR2 is SMNVEV in the germline V gene (reference sequence). The CDR3 nucleotides are TGTGCCAGCACGGGACAGAAATATGGCTACACCTTC. Its translation is CASTGQKYGYTF.

This clone came up a few times. V is TRBV5-4 and J is TRBJ1-2; the D gene is possibly TRBD1 (6 bases). The CDR3 has 14 amino acids. Germline V gene data show CDR1 as SGHNT and CDR2 as YYREEE (reference sequence). Trimming cost V 3 bases and J 8 bases, with 17 bases left between them. The CDR3 is CASSYRTGPFGYTF. Here the CDR3 DNA reads TGTGCCAGCAGCTACCGCACAGGGCCCTTCGGCTACACCTTC.

J is TRBJ2-3 and V is TRBV24-1; TRBD2 matches 14 bases. Unmatched junction bases numbered 9, after V lost 4 bases and J lost 4 bases. CDR1 and CDR2 from the germline V gene are KGHDR and SFDVKD. The CDR3 spans 18 residues. The CDR3 region is CATSDRRLAGGPADTQYF. For the CDR3, the DNA is TGTGCCACCAGTGACAGACGACTAGCGGGGGGGCCGGCAGATACGCAGTATTTT.

In its sample, this clone was seen a few times. The CDR3 sequence is CSGQGWNTEAFF. The CDR3 DNA is TGCAGCGGACAGGGATGGAACACTGAAGCTTTCTTT. V usage is TRBV29-1 and J usage is TRBJ1-1, with 7 bases matching TRBD1. There are 12 residues in the CDR3. The junction had 3 bases not matched to a gene; V was cut back by 7 bases and J by 1 base. Per the germline V gene, CDR1 is SQVTM and CDR2 is ANQGSEA.

This clone was recorded once. The rearrangement links TRBV9 to TRBJ2-7; possibly TRBD1 for D (6 bases). Germline loops: CDR1 SGDLS, CDR2 YYNGEE. The CDR3 is made up of 15 amino acids. V was shortened by 4 bases and J by 0 bases, with 14 bases between the two germline ends. The CDR3 DNA sequence: TGTGCCAGCAGCCCTCACTGGACAGACTCCTACGAGCAGTACTTC. Its translation: CASSPHWTDSYEQYF.

The chain is built from TRBV5-1 and TRBJ2-1; TRBD1 agrees at 7 bases. Per the germline V gene, CDR1 is SGHRS and CDR2 is YFSETQ. The CDR3 runs 14 residues. J was trimmed by 7 bases and V by 4 bases; bases with no gene match: 8. The CDR3 sequence: CASSQLGGRNEQFF. DNA of the CDR3: TGCGCCAGCAGCCAGTTAGGGGGCAGGAATGAGCAGTTCTTC.

The rearrangement links TRBV5-6 to TRBJ1-2, with 7 bases lining up with TRBD1. Trimming cost V 4 bases and J 0 bases; bases outside gene matches: 3. CDR3 size: 14 residues. Germline loops: CDR1 SGHDT, CDR2 YYEEEE. Written as DNA, the CDR3 is TGTGCCAGCAGCCCGGGACAGTCTAACTATGGCTACACCTTC. It yields the protein CASSPGQSNYGYTF.

DNA for the CDR3: TGTGCCAGCAGCCTGGGACAGCCAGCCTATGGCTACACCTTC. This encodes CASSLGQPAYGYTF. This chain joins TRBV7-9 and TRBJ1-2; 7 positions match TRBD1. Looked up from germline, CDR1 is SEHNR and CDR2 is FQNEAQ (reference sequence). The V gene end was trimmed by 5 bases and the J gene end by 4 bases; junction bases not matched to a gene: 7. The CDR3 spans 14 residues.

Regarding this clone: Its ends do not fully match the called genes, so a read error is possible. The chain joins TRBV7-7 to TRBJ2-2; possible D gene TRBD1, 6 bases. The germline CDR1 and CDR2 sequences are SSHAT and FNYEAQ (reference sequence). This CDR3 comprises 15 residues. The chain's CDR3 is CASSIGTKNTGELFF. In DNA form, the CDR3 reads TGTGCTAGCAGCATCGGGACAAAGAACACCGGGGAGCTGTTTTTT.